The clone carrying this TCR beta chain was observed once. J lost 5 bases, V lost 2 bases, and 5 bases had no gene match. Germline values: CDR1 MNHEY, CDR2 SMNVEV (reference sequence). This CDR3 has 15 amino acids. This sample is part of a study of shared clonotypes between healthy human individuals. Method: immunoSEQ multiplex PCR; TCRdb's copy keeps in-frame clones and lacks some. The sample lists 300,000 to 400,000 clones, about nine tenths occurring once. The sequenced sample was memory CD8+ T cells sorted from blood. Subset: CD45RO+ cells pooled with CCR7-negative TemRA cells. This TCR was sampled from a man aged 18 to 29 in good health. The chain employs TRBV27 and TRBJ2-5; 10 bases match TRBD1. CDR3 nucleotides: TGTGCCAGCAGTTTAGGGGACAGGGGATATGAGACCCAGTACTTC. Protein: CASSLGDRGYETQYF.